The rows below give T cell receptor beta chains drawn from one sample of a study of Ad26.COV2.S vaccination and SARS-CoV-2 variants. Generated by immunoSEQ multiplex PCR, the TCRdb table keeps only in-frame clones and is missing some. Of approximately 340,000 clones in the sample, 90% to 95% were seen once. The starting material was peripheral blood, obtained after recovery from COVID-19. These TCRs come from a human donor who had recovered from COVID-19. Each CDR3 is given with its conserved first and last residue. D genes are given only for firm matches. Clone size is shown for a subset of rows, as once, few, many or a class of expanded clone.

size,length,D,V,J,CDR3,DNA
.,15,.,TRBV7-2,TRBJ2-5,CASSLVFAGGGTQYF,TGTGCCAGCAGCTTAGTGTTCGCTGGAGGCGGGACCCAGTACTTC
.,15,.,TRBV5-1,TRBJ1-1,CASSPGLGVNTEAFF,TGCGCCAGCAGCCCAGGCTTGGGGGTGAACACTGAAGCTTTCTTT
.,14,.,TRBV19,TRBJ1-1,CASSIRVVGTEAFF,TGTGCCAGTAGTATCAGGGTCGTAGGCACTGAAGCTTTCTTT
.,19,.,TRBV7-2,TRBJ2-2,CASSLWGVGDRVYTGELFF,TGTGCCAGCAGCTTATGGGGGGTGGGTGACAGGGTCTACACCGGGGAGCTGTTTTTT
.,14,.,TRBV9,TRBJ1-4,CASSVGFGGEKLFF,TGTGCCAGCAGCGTAGGGTTTGGAGGGGAAAAACTGTTTTTT
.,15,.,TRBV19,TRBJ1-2,CASSIVGGANYGYTF,TGTGCCAGTAGTATAGTTGGAGGGGCGAACTATGGCTACACCTTC
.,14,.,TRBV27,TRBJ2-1,CASRIEGGGDEQFF,TGTGCCAGCCGGATTGAAGGGGGGGGCGACGAGCAGTTCTTC
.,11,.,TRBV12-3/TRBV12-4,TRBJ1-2,CASSSWMGYTF,TGTGCCAGCAGTTCCTGGATGGGCTACACCTTC
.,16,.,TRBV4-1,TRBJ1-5,CASSQDGPLIYQPQHF,TGCGCCAGCAGCCAAGACGGGCCCTTAATCTATCAGCCCCAGCATTTT
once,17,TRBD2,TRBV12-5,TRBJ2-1,CASGPRLAGGLYNEQFF,TGTGCTAGTGGTCCACGTCTCGCGGGGGGCCTCTACAATGAGCAGTTCTTC
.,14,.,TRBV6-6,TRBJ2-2,CASIPGLSAGELFF,TGTGCCAGCATCCCAGGGTTATCAGCCGGGGAGCTGTTTTTT
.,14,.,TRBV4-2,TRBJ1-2,CASSRTPGDYGYTF,TGTGCCAGCAGCCGGACTCCGGGAGACTATGGCTACACCTTC
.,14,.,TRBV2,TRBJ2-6,CASRQESGANVLTF,TGTGCCAGCCGACAGGAGTCTGGGGCCAACGTCCTGACTTTC
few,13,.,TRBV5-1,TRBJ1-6,CASSLGGGSPLHF,TGCGCCAGCAGCTTGGGGGGTGGTTCACCCCTCCACTTT
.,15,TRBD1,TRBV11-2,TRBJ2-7,CASSSRPGTGYEQYF,TGTGCCAGCAGCTCCCGTCCCGGGACAGGTTACGAGCAGTACTTC
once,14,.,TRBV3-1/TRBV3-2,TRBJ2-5,CASSQVGGRETQYF,TGTGCCAGCAGCCAAGTCGGGGGCCGGGAGACCCAGTACTTC
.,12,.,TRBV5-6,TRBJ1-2,CASSLASAKYTF,TGTGCCAGCAGCTTGGCCTCTGCCAAGTACACCTTC
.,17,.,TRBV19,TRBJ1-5,CASPPPSRGKCNQPQHF,TGTGCCAGTCCCCCCCCGAGCAGGGGCAAATGCAATCAGCCCCAGCATTTT
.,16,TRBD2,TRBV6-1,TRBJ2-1,CASSDLLAGGYNEQFF,TGTGCCAGCAGTGACCTACTAGCGGGGGGGTACAATGAGCAGTTCTTC
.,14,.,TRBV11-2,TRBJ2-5,CASSLLSGLETQYF,TGTGCCAGCAGCTTACTCTCGGGGTTAGAGACCCAGTACTTC
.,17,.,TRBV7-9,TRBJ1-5,CASSLIAGADSNQPQHF,TGTGCCAGCAGCTTAATAGCCGGGGCTGATAGCAATCAGCCCCAGCATTTT
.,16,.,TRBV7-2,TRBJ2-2,CASKKDGDPNTGELFF,TGTGCCAGCAAAAAAGATGGGGATCCGAACACCGGGGAGCTGTTTTTT
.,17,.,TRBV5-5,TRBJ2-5,CASSVPGRGAAKETQYF,TGTGCCAGCAGCGTCCCGGGGCGGGGAGCGGCGAAAGAGACCCAGTACTTC
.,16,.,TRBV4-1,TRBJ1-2,CASSQERRGPNYGYTF,TGCGCCAGCAGCCAAGAGAGGAGGGGTCCTAACTATGGCTACACCTTC
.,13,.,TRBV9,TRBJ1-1,CASSVAGREEAFF,TGTGCCAGCAGCGTAGCTGGCCGCGAGGAGGCTTTCTTT
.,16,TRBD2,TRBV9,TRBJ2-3,CASSVAGTSGTDTQYF,TGTGCCAGCAGCGTAGCTGGGACTAGCGGAACAGATACGCAGTATTTT
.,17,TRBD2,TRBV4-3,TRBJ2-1,CASSQALAGAPYNEQFF,TGCGCCAGCAGCCAAGCCTTAGCGGGGGCCCCCTACAATGAGCAGTTCTTC
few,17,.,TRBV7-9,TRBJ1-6,CASSSLRQTENNSPLHF,TGTGCCAGCAGCTCCCTGAGACAGACAGAGAATAATTCACCCCTCCACTTT
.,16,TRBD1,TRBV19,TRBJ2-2,CASKTGQGAYTGELFF,TGTGCCAGTAAAACAGGACAGGGGGCGTACACCGGGGAGCTGTTTTTT
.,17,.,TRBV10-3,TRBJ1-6,CAISESGDGSYNSPLHF,TGTGCCATCAGTGAGTCAGGTGATGGATCCTATAATTCACCCCTCCACTTT
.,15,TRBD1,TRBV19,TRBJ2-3,CASSIRDSRSDTQYF,TGTGCCAGTAGTATTCGGGACAGCAGATCAGATACGCAGTATTTT
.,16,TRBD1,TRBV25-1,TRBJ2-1,CASSEGDRGASDEQFF,TGTGCCAGCAGTGAGGGGGACAGGGGTGCTTCCGATGAGCAGTTCTTC
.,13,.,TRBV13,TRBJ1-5,CASSQGRIQPQHF,TGTGCCAGCAGCCAAGGACGGATTCAGCCCCAGCATTTT
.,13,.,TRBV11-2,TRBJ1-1,CASSLNSNTEAFF,TGTGCCAGCAGCTTAAACAGTAACACTGAAGCTTTCTTT
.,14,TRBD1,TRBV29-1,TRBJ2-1,CSVGQGEPYNEQFF,TGCAGCGTCGGACAGGGGGAGCCTTACAATGAGCAGTTCTTC
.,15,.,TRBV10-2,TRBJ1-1,CASSEWRSRDTEAFF,TGCGCCAGCAGTGAGTGGCGGAGCCGGGACACTGAAGCTTTCTTT
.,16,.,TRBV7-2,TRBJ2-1,CASSDYSQGYYNEQFF,TGTGCCAGCAGCGATTACTCGCAGGGATACTACAATGAGCAGTTCTTC
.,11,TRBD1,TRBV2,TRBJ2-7,CASSEQGVQYF,TGTGCCAGCAGTGAACAGGGGGTGCAGTACTTC
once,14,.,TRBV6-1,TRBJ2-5,CASSYIPRDETQYF,TGTGCCAGCAGTTATATTCCCCGAGATGAGACCCAGTACTTC
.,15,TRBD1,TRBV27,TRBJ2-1,CASSLADRGHNEQFF,TGTGCCAGCAGCTTAGCGGACAGGGGCCACAATGAGCAGTTCTTC
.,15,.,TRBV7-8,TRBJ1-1,CASSSANQANTEAFF,TGTGCCAGCAGCTCGGCAAATCAAGCAAACACTGAAGCTTTCTTT
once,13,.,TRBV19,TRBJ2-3,CASSISSADTQYF,TGTGCCAGTAGTATCAGCTCAGCAGATACGCAGTATTTT